These 30 T cell receptor beta chains were all obtained from the same sample, sequenced in a study of identical twins. TCRdb re-analysed the 5' RACE reads in MiXCR, keeping a single row per CDR3 protein. This repertoire shows more than 1.5 million distinct CDR3 sequences, roughly 35% found once; its top ten account for about 0.3%. The sample was cord blood. These receptors were obtained from a newborn girl in good health.

Ten or more counts support this clonotype. The rearrangement uses TRBV2 and TRBJ2-1; 11 bases agree with TRBD2. The CDR3 has 15 amino acids. Germline-derived CDR1 and CDR2 are SNHLY and FYNNEI. With 7 bases clipped from V and 7 bases from J, the junction kept 9 bases outside the gene matches. CDR3 nucleotides: TGTGCCAGCACCGCTCTAGCGGGGGGCGGAAATGAGCAGTTCTTC. It is translated as CASTALAGGGNEQFF.

This clonotype was found a few times. The V gene is TRBV4-1, the J gene TRBJ1-5, with D unclear. V shed 1 base and J shed 0 bases, with 19 bases lying between them. This CDR3 contains 19 residues. Germline-derived CDR1 and CDR2 are MGHRA and YSYEKL. The CDR3 region has the DNA TGCGCCAGCAGCCAAGCCCCCGGGGTTATCAGCGGTAGCAATCAGCCCCAGCATTTT. It translates to CASSQAPGVISGSNQPQHF.

This clonotype has only a few counts. The chain carries TRBV5-1 and TRBJ2-1; 7 bases fit TRBD2. The CDR3 has 16 residues. Germline CDR1 reads SGHRS; CDR2 reads YFSETQ. V gave up 5 bases and J gave up 2 bases; unmatched junction bases: 10. The CDR3 reads CASRETRLAPYNEQFF. The CDR3 region has the DNA TGCGCCAGCAGGGAAACCCGACTAGCCCCCTACAATGAGCAGTTCTTC.

This chain joins TRBV7-2 and TRBJ1-2; 11 bases are a match to TRBD1. The CDR3 length is 14 residues. The germline CDR1 and CDR2 sequences are SGHTA and FQGNSA. V was clipped by 3 bases and J by 6 bases; unmatched bases: 3. The CDR3 loop is CASSLDRGRNGYTF. The CDR3, as DNA: TGTGCCAGCAGCTTGGACAGGGGGCGGAATGGCTACACCTTC.

This clonotype was seen more than once but under ten times. The chain couples TRBV28 to TRBJ1-4, with a weak D call TRBD1 (6 bases). The CDR3 length is 14 residues. Trimming left V 2 bases short and J 6 bases short, with 10 bases between. Germline loops: CDR1 MDHEN, CDR2 SYDVKM. The chain's CDR3 is CASSLQGGHEKLFF. CDR3 sequence (DNA): TGTGCCAGCAGTTTACAAGGGGGACATGAAAAACTGTTTTTT.

This sequence joins TRBV2 and TRBJ2-1; no reliable D call. Germline loops: CDR1 SNHLY, CDR2 FYNNEI. V was pared by 2 bases and J by 6 bases, with 11 bases between. The CDR3 is 14 amino acids. CDR3 sequence: CASSERVLGNEQFF. The CDR3 nucleotides read TGTGCCAGCAGTGAACGGGTTCTGGGCAATGAGCAGTTCTTC. Full variable domain (missing parts from reference TRBV2 and TRBJ2-1): EPEVTQTPSHQVTQMGQEVILRCVPISNHLYFYWYRQILGQKVEFLVSFYNNEISEKSEIFDDQFSVERPDGSNFTLKIRSTKLEDSAMYFCASSERVLGNEQFFGPGTRLTVL.

This clonotype turned up a few times. The chain combines TRBV6-5 with TRBJ1-2; tentative D call: TRBD1 (5 bases). V dropped 2 bases and J dropped 4 bases, with 14 bases sitting between them. The CDR3 runs to 15 residues. The germline V gene encodes CDR1 MNHEY and CDR2 SVGAGI. The CDR3 sequence is CASSYPRGAGYGYTF. Written as DNA, the CDR3 is TGTGCCAGCAGTTACCCACGAGGGGCCGGCTATGGCTACACCTTC.

This clonotype showed up many times. This rearrangement joins TRBV7-2 to TRBJ2-3, with TRBD2 as a possible D gene (6 bases). V lost 6 bases to trimming and J lost 0 bases, with 13 bases between them. CDR3 length: 15 residues. Germline V gene data show CDR1 as SGHTA and CDR2 as FQGNSA. The CDR3 spells CASSRTGTSTDTQYF. In DNA, the CDR3 is TGTGCCAGCAGTCGAACGGGGACTAGCACAGATACGCAGTATTTT.

The chain is built from TRBV4-1 and TRBJ1-1; 12 bases map to TRBD1. This CDR3 comprises 17 residues. CDR1 and CDR2 (germline): MGHRA, YSYEKL. V was pared by 5 bases and J by 1 base, with 8 bases of the junction left unmatched. The DNA of the CDR3 is TGCGCCAGCAGCGATGGGACAGGGGGCCGAAAGAACACTGAAGCTTTCTTT. This encodes CASSDGTGGRKNTEAFF.

This rearrangement joins TRBV20-1 to TRBJ1-1; 7 positions match TRBD1. Per the germline V gene, CDR1 is DFQATT and CDR2 is SNEGSKA (reference sequence). The trim removed 3 bases at V and 1 base at J, leaving 2 bases unmatched. This CDR3 spans 13 amino acids. CDR3 DNA sequence: TGCAGTGCTAGCAACAGGGGGAACACTGAAGCTTTCTTT. Encoded protein: CSASNRGNTEAFF.

The chain recombines TRBV6-5 with TRBJ1-2, with 8 bases aligning to TRBD1. The germline CDR1 and CDR2 sequences are MNHEY and SVGAGI. V lost 4 bases to trimming and J lost 4 bases; unmatched junction nucleotides: 2. The CDR3 contains 13 residues. The CDR3 nucleotides are TGTGCCAGCAGTTGGACAGGGTTCTATGGCTACACCTTC. Its translation is CASSWTGFYGYTF.

This clonotype was detected only a few times. This chain joins TRBV3-1 and TRBJ2-1; 8 bases fit TRBD2. The CDR3 is made up of 16 amino acids. CDR1 and CDR2 from the germline V gene are LGHDT and YNNKEL (reference sequence). J was trimmed by 4 bases and V by 5 bases; bases with no gene match: 10. The CDR3 DNA reads as TGTGCCAGCAGCGCACCAGGCTTAGCGGGGTACAATGAGCAGTTCTTC. Protein product: CASSAPGLAGYNEQFF.

The genes are TRBV20-1 and TRBJ1-1, with D uncertain. Germline assignment: CDR1 DFQATT and CDR2 SNEGSKA (reference sequence). The CDR3 covers 14 residues. The V end was cut by 5 bases, the J end by 1 base, with 14 bases between. The CDR3 DNA reads as TGCAGTGCTCCCCCCTATTATGGGAACACTGAAGCTTTCTTT. Encoded protein: CSAPPYYGNTEAFF.

In regard to this clonotype: A much more abundant neighbour one base away suggests this may be a read error. This rearrangement joins TRBV24-1 to TRBJ2-3; unclear D gene. This CDR3 has 13 amino acids. Germline CDR1 and CDR2: KGHDR and SFDVKD. This chain's CDR3 is CVTSDYPHHTQYF. The CDR3 nucleotides are TGTGTCACCAGTGATTACCCCCACCATACGCAGTATTTT.

The chain links TRBV24-1 to TRBJ2-2, with TRBD1 matching 7 bases. The CDR3 consists of 16 residues. Germline-derived CDR1 and CDR2 are KGHDR and SFDVKD. J gave up 1 base and V 2 bases, and 3 bases lay outside the gene matches. The CDR3 here is CATSDSTGKNTGELFF. The CDR3 DNA sequence: TGTGCCACCAGTGATTCGACAGGGAAGAACACCGGGGAGCTGTTTTTT.

This clonotype was seen a handful of times. This rearrangement joins TRBV7-2 to TRBJ2-6, with D maybe TRBD2 (5 bases). CDR1 is SGHTA, CDR2 FQGNSA, per germline. The V end lost 0 bases, the J end lost 3 bases, and 12 bases lay between the germline ends. The CDR3 runs to 17 residues. For the CDR3, the DNA is TGTGCCAGCAGCTTAGCGCTGGGTAGCGTTGGGGCCAACGTCCTGACTTTC. It translates to CASSLALGSVGANVLTF.

The rearrangement joins TRBV20-1 to TRBJ2-1; TRBD2 matches at 13 bases. Looked up from germline, CDR1 is DFQATT and CDR2 is SNEGSKA (reference sequence). This CDR3 contains 13 residues. V trimming: 7 bases; J trimming: 7 bases; junction bases outside the gene matches: 4. Here the CDR3 DNA reads TGCAGTGTTAGGACTAGCGGGAGAAATGAGCAGTTCTTC. It yields the protein CSVRTSGRNEQFF.

The chain couples TRBV21-1 to TRBJ2-5. TRBV21-1 is a documented pseudogene. The CDR3 covers 16 residues. CDR3 sequence reads: CASSKEGLDQKETQYF. CDR3 nucleotides: TGTGCCAGCAGCAAAGAAGGTTTGGACCAGAAAGAGACCCAGTACTTC.

The J gene is TRBJ2-7, the V gene TRBV10-3; a weak D match, TRBD1 (5 bases). The V gene's germline CDR1 is ENHRY and CDR2 SYGVKD. The CDR3 length is 14 residues. V was clipped by 6 bases and J by 5 bases, with 17 bases between them. CDR3 region: CAIRKETASDEQYF. As DNA, the CDR3 is TGTGCCATCAGGAAGGAGACAGCCTCGGACGAGCAGTACTTC.

V and J are TRBV5-1 and TRBJ2-1; TRBD2 matches at 8 bases. The CDR3 is made up of 14 amino acids. Germline V gene data show CDR1 as SGHRS and CDR2 as YFSETQ. The V and J ends lost 5 bases and 9 bases, in that order; junction bases with no gene match: 10. The chain's CDR3 is CASSRRGGSTEQFF. The CDR3 region has the DNA TGCGCCAGCAGTAGGCGCGGGGGGTCTACTGAGCAGTTCTTC.

The rearrangement joins TRBV4-1 to TRBJ2-7, with D possibly TRBD1 on 5 matching bases. Trimming stripped 1 base from V and 2 bases from J, with 12 bases between. CDR3 length equals 15 residues. Per the germline V gene, CDR1 is MGHRA and CDR2 is YSYEKL. The DNA of the CDR3 is TGCGCCAGCAGCCAAGGGTCCGACAGCCCCTACGAGCAGTACTTC. Translated: CASSQGSDSPYEQYF.

J is TRBJ2-6 and V is TRBV28; D possibly corresponds to TRBD1 (6 bases). CDR3 length: 16 amino acids. Germline assignment: CDR1 MDHEN and CDR2 SYDVKM. V lost 2 bases and J 2 bases, leaving 10 bases between the germline ends. This CDR3 is CASSLVAGAGANVLTF. The CDR3, as DNA: TGTGCCAGCAGTTTAGTCGCAGGGGCTGGGGCCAACGTCCTGACTTTC.

The chain uses TRBV3-1 and TRBJ2-2; unclear D gene. In germline, CDR1 is LGHDT, CDR2 YNNKEL (reference sequence). The CDR3 is made up of 15 amino acids. V shed 1 base and J shed 5 bases, with 11 bases lying between them. The CDR3, as DNA: TGTGCCAGCAGCCAAGGCGGTAGATCTACCGGGGAGCTGTTTTTT. Translating gives CASSQGGRSTGELFF.

Comment on this clonotype: One end of the junction fails to match germline, which may point to a read error. The rearrangement links TRBV20-1 to TRBJ1-1; D is unclear. This CDR3 has 13 amino acids. Germline values: CDR1 DFQATT, CDR2 SNEGSKA (reference sequence). The CDR3 bases are TGCAGTGCTTATCCGCGTTTGAACGCTGAAGCTTTCTTT. This codes for CSAYPRLNAEAFF.

This clonotype has a handful of counts. J is TRBJ2-7 and V is TRBV28; D remains unclear. CDR1 is MDHEN and CDR2 is SYDVKM in the germline V gene. The CDR3 is 14 amino acids. V lost 6 bases to trimming and J lost 6 bases, with 18 bases between them. The DNA for the CDR3 is TGTGCCAGCAGGCGAAGGCCCACGGTCCTCGAGCAGTACTTC. Translating it yields CASRRRPTVLEQYF.

This clonotype was counted a few times. The chain uses TRBV12-2 and TRBJ2-7; the table's D call of TRBD2 was not tested on the DNA. TRBV12-2 is listed as a pseudogene. CDR3 length equals 13 residues. The CDR3 bases are TGTGCAAGTCAAAGGACTAGTCACTACGAGCAGTACTTC. Translation: CASQRTSHYEQYF.

This chain links TRBV29-1 with TRBJ1-1; D is perhaps TRBD1 (6 bases). The CDR3 runs to 13 residues. Germline V gives CDR1 SQVTM, CDR2 ANQGSEA. V dropped 6 bases and J dropped 0 bases, with 11 bases sitting between them. The CDR3 region is CSVTGFMNTEAFF. CDR3 nucleotide sequence: TGCAGCGTCACAGGGTTCATGAACACTGAAGCTTTCTTT.

The chain has TRBV5-1 and TRBJ2-1; D is ambiguous. CDR3 length: 20 residues. Trimming pared 6 bases from V and 3 bases from J, leaving 31 bases between. The V gene's germline CDR1 is SGHRS and CDR2 YFSETQ. The CDR3 protein is CASKGSHYPNWVPIYNEQFF. The CDR3 coding sequence is TGCGCCAGCAAGGGTTCCCACTATCCAAACTGGGTCCCAATCTACAATGAGCAGTTCTTC.

This clonotype was seen a single time. The chain links TRBV7-9 to TRBJ2-3, with 7 bases lining up with TRBD2. CDR3 size: 15 residues. Germline CDR1 and CDR2: SEHNR and FQNEAQ (reference sequence). J gave up 0 bases and V 5 bases, and 5 bases lay outside the gene matches. The CDR3 DNA follows: TGTGCCAGCAGCCACGTTAGCGGGAGCACAGATACGCAGTATTTT. Residues: CASSHVSGSTDTQYF.

This clonotype was seen a handful of times. The gene calls are TRBV10-3 and TRBJ1-5, with no clear D. Trimming took 4 bases from V and 4 from J, leaving 11 bases between them. The CDR3 sequence is 14 residues long. Germline V gene lookup returns CDR1 ENHRY and CDR2 SYGVKD. The CDR3 DNA reads TGTGCCATCAGTGGGTCCGCCCTGAATCAGCCCCAGCATTTT. Protein sequence: CAISGSALNQPQHF.